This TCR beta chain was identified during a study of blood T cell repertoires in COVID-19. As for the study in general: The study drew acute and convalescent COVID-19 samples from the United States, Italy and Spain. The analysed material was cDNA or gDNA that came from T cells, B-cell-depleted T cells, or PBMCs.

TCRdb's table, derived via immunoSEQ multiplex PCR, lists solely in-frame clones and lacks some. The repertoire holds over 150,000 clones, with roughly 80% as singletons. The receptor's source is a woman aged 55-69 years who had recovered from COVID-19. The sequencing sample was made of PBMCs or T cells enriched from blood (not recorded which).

The DNA of the CDR3 is TGTGCCTGGGATTGGGGGCGTTCGGGAAACACCATATATTTT. This translates into CAWDWGRSGNTIYF. The chain employs TRBV30 and TRBJ1-3; a possible D gene is TRBD1 (6 bases). V was pared by 5 bases and J by 4 bases, with 15 bases between. This CDR3 has 14 amino acids. Germline-derived CDR1 and CDR2 are GTSNPN and SVGIG (reference sequence).